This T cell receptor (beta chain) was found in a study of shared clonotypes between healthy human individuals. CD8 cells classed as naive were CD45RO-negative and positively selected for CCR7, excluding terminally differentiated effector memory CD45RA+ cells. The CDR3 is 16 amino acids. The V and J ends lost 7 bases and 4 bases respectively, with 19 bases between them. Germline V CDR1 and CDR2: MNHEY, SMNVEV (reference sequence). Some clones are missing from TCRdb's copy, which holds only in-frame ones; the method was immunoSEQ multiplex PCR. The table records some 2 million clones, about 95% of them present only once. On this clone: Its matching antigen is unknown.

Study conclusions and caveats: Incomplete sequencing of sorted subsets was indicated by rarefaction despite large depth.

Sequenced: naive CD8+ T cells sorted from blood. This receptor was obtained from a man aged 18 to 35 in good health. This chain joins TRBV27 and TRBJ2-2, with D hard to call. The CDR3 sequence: CASTSMGQRPTGELFF. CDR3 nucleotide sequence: TGTGCCAGCACCTCTATGGGCCAGCGCCCCACCGGGGAGCTGTTTTTT.